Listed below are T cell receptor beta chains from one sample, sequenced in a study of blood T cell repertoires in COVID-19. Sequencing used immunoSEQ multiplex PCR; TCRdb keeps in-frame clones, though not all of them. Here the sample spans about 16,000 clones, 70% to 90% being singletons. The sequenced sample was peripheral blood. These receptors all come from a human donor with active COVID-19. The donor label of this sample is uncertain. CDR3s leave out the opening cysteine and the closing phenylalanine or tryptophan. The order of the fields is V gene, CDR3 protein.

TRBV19	ASSRAGTDLEKLF
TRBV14	ASSLKGARSETQY
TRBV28	ASSYALPSTDTQY
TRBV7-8	ASSAGSSPNYGYT
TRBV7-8	ASSPDRAEKLF
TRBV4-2	ASSQGGRQLNTEAF
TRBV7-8	ASSLARLAGSPSSTDTQY
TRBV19	ASSPTSGQNYGYT
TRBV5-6	ASSLGPVLGAGYT
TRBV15	ATSTRTTGSGYT
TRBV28	ASREQGANTEAF
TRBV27	ASSLFAPLTGVNTIY
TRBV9	ASSVEPHTGELF
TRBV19	ASSPDTSNYGYT
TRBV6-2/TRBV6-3	ASSTGLAGTTDTQY
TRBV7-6	ATQLTPGPVPGELF
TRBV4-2	ASSQGQGTDEQY
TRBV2	ASSPQTGLVSGANVLT
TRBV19	ASSWQGGNSPLH
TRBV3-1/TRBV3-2	ASRRGGNSPLH
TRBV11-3	ASSLGGANEQF
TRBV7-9	ASSTMGTDRY
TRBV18	ASSTRTSGTPTNEQF
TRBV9	ASSVNVGGTEAF
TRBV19	ASSMAAYNYNSPLH
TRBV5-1	ASSSYTGATNYGYT
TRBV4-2	ASSPPAGGLDEQF
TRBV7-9	ASTPGGRPSGNTIY
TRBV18	ASSTDRNTIY
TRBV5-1	ASSLVQGAVTEAF
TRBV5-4	ASSLALGQGGIEQF
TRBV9	ASSGRPTGDTQY
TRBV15	ATRGYRVGGQPQH
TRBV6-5	ASSYYNEQY
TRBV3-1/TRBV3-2	ASSQGTAENEKLF
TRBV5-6	ASSWTGGGYGYT
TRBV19	ATIIGGVGTEAF
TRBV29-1	SVYKQGAREKLF
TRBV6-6	ASKENQGQGVGYT
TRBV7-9	ASSFGLAGTYNEQF
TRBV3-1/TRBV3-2	ASSQRGGYGYT
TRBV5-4	ASSSPTGETQY
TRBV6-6	ASSYPEVTGELF